Sequencing of this TCR beta chain was carried out in a study of blood T cell repertoires in COVID-19. For the study at large: From T cells, B-cell-depleted T cells, or PBMCs came the material, which was cDNA or gDNA.

Original data processing: Amplifying reference gene primers gave estimates of nucleated cell counts. Profiled with immunoSEQ multiplex PCR; TCRdb holds only in-frame clones, not every one. Clone size and V and J calls were adopted from that table, with D and trimming inferred from the DNA. Here the sample spans 310,000 or so clones, around nine tenths being singletons. This TCR came from a woman between 50 and 59 years old with active or convalescent COVID-19. Sequencing input: peripheral blood.

CDR3 bases: TGTGCCAGTAGTATGCCCGGGACAGGGCTCATCGCTGAGCAGTTCTTC. Amino acids: CASSMPGTGLIAEQFF. The genes are TRBV19 and TRBJ2-1, with 9 bases aligning to TRBD1. V was clipped by 3 bases and J by 9 bases; unmatched bases: 12. The germline CDR1 and CDR2 sequences are LNHDA and SQIVND (reference sequence). CDR3 length: 16 residues.